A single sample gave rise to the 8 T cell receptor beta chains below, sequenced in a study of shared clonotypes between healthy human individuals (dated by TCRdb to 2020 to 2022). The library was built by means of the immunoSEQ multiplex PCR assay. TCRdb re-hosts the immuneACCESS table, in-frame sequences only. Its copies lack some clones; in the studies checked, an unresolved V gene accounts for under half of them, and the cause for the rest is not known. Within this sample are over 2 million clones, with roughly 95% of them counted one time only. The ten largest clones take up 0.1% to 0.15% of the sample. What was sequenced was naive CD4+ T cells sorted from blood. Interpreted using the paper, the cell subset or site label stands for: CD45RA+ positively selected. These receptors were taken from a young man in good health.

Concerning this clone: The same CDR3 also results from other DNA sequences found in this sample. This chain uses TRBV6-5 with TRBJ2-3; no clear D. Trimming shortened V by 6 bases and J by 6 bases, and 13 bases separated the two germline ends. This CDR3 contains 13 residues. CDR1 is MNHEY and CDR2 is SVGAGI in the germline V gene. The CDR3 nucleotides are TGTGCCAGCAGCCCTTGGGGTGGCGATACGCAGTATTTT. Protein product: CASSPWGGDTQYF.

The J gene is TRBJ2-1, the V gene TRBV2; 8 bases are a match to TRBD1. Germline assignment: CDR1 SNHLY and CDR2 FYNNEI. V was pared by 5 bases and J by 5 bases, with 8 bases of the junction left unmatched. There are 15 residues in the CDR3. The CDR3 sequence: CASSRDRLPHNEQFF. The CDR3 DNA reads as TGTGCCAGCAGTCGGGACAGGTTGCCTCACAATGAGCAGTTCTTC.

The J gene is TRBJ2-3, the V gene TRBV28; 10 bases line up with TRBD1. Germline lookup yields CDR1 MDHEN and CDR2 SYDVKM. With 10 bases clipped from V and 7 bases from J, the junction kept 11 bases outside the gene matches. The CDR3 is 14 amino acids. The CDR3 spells CATKGTGEYNTQYF. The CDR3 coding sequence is TGTGCCACCAAGGGGACAGGGGAATATAATACGCAGTATTTT. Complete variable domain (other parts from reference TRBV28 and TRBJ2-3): DVKVTQSSRYLVKRTGEKVFLECVQDMDHENMFWYRQDPGLGLRLIYFSYDVKMKEKGDIPEGYSVSREKKERFSLILESASTNQTSMYLCATKGTGEYNTQYFGPGTRLTVL.

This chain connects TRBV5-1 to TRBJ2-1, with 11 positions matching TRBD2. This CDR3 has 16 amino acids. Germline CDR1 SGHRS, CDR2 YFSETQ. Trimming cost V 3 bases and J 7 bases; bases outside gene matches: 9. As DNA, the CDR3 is TGCGCCAGCAGCTCCTCTCCGACTAGCGGGGAGAATGAGCAGTTCTTC. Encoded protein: CASSSSPTSGENEQFF.

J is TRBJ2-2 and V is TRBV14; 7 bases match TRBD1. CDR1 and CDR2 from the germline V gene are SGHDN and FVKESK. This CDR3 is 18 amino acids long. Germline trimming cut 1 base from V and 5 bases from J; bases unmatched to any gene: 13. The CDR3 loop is CASSQVAKGGLRTGELFF. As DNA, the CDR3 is TGTGCCAGCAGCCAAGTCGCGAAAGGGGGCCTAAGGACCGGGGAGCTGTTTTTT.

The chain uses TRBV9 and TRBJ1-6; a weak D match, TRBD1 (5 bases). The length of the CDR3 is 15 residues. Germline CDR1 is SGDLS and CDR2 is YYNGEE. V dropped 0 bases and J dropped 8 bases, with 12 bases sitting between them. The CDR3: CASSVVSGGDSPLHF. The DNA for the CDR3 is TGTGCCAGCAGCGTAGTTTCTGGAGGGGATTCACCCCTCCACTTT.

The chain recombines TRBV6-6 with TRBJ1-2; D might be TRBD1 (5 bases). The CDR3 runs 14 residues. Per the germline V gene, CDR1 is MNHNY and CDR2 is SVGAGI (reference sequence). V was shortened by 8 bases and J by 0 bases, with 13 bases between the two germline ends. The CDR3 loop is CASVQVFANYGYTF. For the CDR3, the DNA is TGTGCCAGCGTACAGGTTTTTGCTAACTATGGCTACACCTTC.

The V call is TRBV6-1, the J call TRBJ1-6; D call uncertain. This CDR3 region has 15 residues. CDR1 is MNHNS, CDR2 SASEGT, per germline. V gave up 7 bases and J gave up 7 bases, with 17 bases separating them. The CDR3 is CASTRTDDRNSPLHF. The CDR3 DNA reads TGTGCCAGCACGAGGACGGACGATAGGAATTCACCCCTCCACTTT.